Sequencing of this TCR beta chain was carried out in a study of tissue T cells after allogeneic stem cell transplantation. Study-level results: This small cohort was clinically heterogeneous, and sampling depth was a limitation. In patients and mice, blood and spleen missed much of tissue repertoire.

CDR1 and CDR2 (germline): SGHRS, YFSETQ. This CDR3 spans 16 amino acids. With 0 bases clipped from V and 1 base from J, the junction kept 5 bases outside the gene matches. Adult allogeneic hematopoietic cell transplant recipients with steroid-refractory graft-versus-host disease were prospectively enrolled for research autopsy. Median post-mortem interval was roughly 9.9 hours for GI, liver, skin and lymphoid tissues. As concerns this clone: The antigen remains undetermined.

Some clones are missing from TCRdb's copy, which holds only in-frame ones; the method was immunoSEQ multiplex PCR. Of about 700 clones in the sample, around 39% are singletons; the top ten hold about three fifths. Source: descending colon tissue, taken at autopsy. This TCR came from a female patient aged 40-69 years with steroid-refractory graft-versus-host disease after an allogeneic stem cell transplant. Some T cells may have come from the graft donor. The rearrangement joins TRBV5-1 to TRBJ1-1, with TRBD1 identical over 8 bases. The CDR3: CASSLAGGGSNTEAFF. In DNA form, the CDR3 reads TGCGCCAGCAGCTTGGCAGGGGGCGGATCGAACACTGAAGCTTTCTTT.